A selection of T cell receptor beta chains follows, all from one sample in a study of blood T cell repertoires in COVID-19. Sequenced by immunoSEQ multiplex PCR; TCRdb stores in-frame clones only, minus some. Seen here are fewer than 70,000 clones, approximately 89% observed once, and the top ten hold about 3%. Sequenced input: peripheral blood. These receptors originate from a human donor in a cohort sampled during active COVID-19. Each CDR3 is given with its conserved first and last residue.

TRBJ1-1 TRBV6-5 CASSLQGPMNTEAFF
TRBJ2-2 TRBV21-1 CARGGSTAGELFF
TRBJ2-7 TRBV19 CASSARLAGGLDEQYF
TRBJ2-7 TRBV7-2 CASSLGGTGLYEQYF
TRBJ1-5 TRBV20-1 CSASEGQGVFSQPQHF
TRBJ2-3 TRBV7-2 CASSFRRAGRTDTQYF
TRBJ2-2 TRBV29-1 CSGGAAGGELFF
TRBJ1-1 TRBV6-5 CASRAQGGVDTEAFF
TRBJ1-2 TRBV4-3 CASSQGQGAQGYGYTF
TRBJ1-6 TRBV6-5 CASSQYNSPLHF
TRBJ1-2 TRBV18 CASSLPGQGDYGYTF
TRBJ2-3 TRBV4-2 CASSQGSSVMGTDTQYF
TRBJ2-4 TRBV2 CASSVGLAKNIQYF
TRBJ2-3 TRBV5-4 CASSSRAGAVSTDTQYF
TRBJ1-1 TRBV6-6 CASVDRKGAATEAFF
TRBJ2-3 TRBV5-1 CASSLGLSTDTQYF
TRBJ2-2 TRBV9 CASTERDRGSDTGELFF
TRBJ2-4 TRBV29-1 CSVKQGIHIQYF
TRBJ2-1 TRBV7-3 CATGRATYNEQFF
TRBJ1-1 TRBV5-1 CASQDSLNTEAFF
TRBJ1-1 TRBV27 CASSLLVGRGPIGTEAFF
TRBJ1-2 TRBV4-1 CASSQDPATRYGYTF
TRBJ2-1 TRBV23-1 CASTLKQHNEQFF
TRBJ2-7 TRBV7-2 CASSLAPGQGVEQYF
TRBJ1-1 TRBV4-2 CASSRLPGEEDTEAFF
TRBJ2-3 TRBV7-3 CASSQPLAGGPDTQYF